This passage covers 31 T cell receptor beta chains from one sample sequenced in a study of vaccination effects on CD4 cells after COVID-19. ViraFEST expansion of antigen-specific CD4+ T cells with viral peptide pools preceded sequencing. Culturing for about ten days preceded CD4+ T cell isolation. Each participant was given two doses of one vaccine (BNT162b2 or mRNA-1273). Sequencing used immunoSEQ multiplex PCR; TCRdb keeps in-frame clones, though not all of them. The data show about 15,000 clones, 75% seen once. No antigens are known for them. This sample comprised CD4+ T cells from PBMCs cultured with HCoV-NL63 spike peptides, obtained after COVID-19 vaccination. Receptors originate from a human donor who received a COVID-19 vaccine.

V and J are TRBV11-3 and TRBJ2-2, with D possibly TRBD2 on 6 matching bases. Germline V CDR1 and CDR2: SGHNT, YENEEA. This CDR3 is 15 amino acids long. Trimming took 1 base from V and 4 from J, leaving 10 bases between them. DNA of the CDR3: TGTGCCAGCAGCTTAGGGGGGGTTGGCACCGGGGAGCTGTTTTTT. Protein: CASSLGGVGTGELFF.

The rearrangement uses TRBV5-1 and TRBJ2-7, with TRBD1 as a possible D gene (5 bases). Trimming removed 1 base at V and 5 bases at J, with 16 bases between. Germline CDR1 is SGHRS and CDR2 is YFSETQ. CDR3 length: 15 residues. The CDR3 reads CASSLNSPGRNEQYF. As DNA, the CDR3 is TGCGCCAGCAGCTTGAATTCGCCAGGGCGGAACGAGCAGTACTTC. Complete variable domain (other parts from reference TRBV5-1 and TRBJ2-7): KAGVTQTPRYLIKTRGQQVTLSCSPISGHRSVSWYQQTPGQGLQFLFEYFSETQRNKGNFPGRFSGRQFSNSRSEMNVSTLELGDSALYLCASSLNSPGRNEQYFGPGTRLTVT.

The genes are TRBV25-1 and TRBJ2-1; TRBD2 matches 8 bases. The germline V gene encodes CDR1 MGHDK and CDR2 SYGVNS. Trimming took 4 bases from V and 0 from J; bases not matched to a gene: 2. The CDR3 covers 15 residues. CDR3 residues: CASSVSGGSYNEQFF. CDR3 sequence (DNA): TGTGCCAGCAGTGTGAGCGGGGGCTCCTACAATGAGCAGTTCTTC.

This chain links TRBV2 with TRBJ2-7, with TRBD1 matching 7 bases. Germline loops: CDR1 SNHLY, CDR2 FYNNEI. Unmatched junction bases numbered 4, after V lost 8 bases and J lost 0 bases. The CDR3 consists of 13 residues. Written as DNA, the CDR3 is TGTGCCAGCCGGGACAGACCCTCCTACGAGCAGTACTTC. Residues: CASRDRPSYEQYF. The full variable domain, with the rest looked up from reference TRBV2 and TRBJ2-7, is EPEVTQTPSHQVTQMGQEVILRCVPISNHLYFYWYRQILGQKVEFLVSFYNNEISEKSEIFDDQFSVERPDGSNFTLKIRSTKLEDSAMYFCASRDRPSYEQYFGPGTRLTVT.

V usage is TRBV5-1 and J usage is TRBJ1-2; 7 positions match TRBD1. The J segment lost 10 bases and the V segment lost 4 bases, leaving 10 bases of the junction unmatched. The germline V gene encodes CDR1 SGHRS and CDR2 YFSETQ. CDR3 length equals 13 residues. The CDR3 bases are TGCGCCAGCAGCGCGGGACAGACTAACGCCTACACCTTC. The encoded protein is CASSAGQTNAYTF.

This chain joins TRBV11-2 and TRBJ1-1; D is uncertain. Germline loops: CDR1 SGHAT, CDR2 FQNNGV. The CDR3 is 15 residues long. Trimming shortened V by 1 base and J by 0 bases, and 9 bases separated the two germline ends. The CDR3 is CASSLAGVMNTEAFF. CDR3 DNA sequence: TGTGCCAGCAGCTTAGCCGGGGTCATGAACACTGAAGCTTTCTTT.

The gene calls are TRBV5-6 and TRBJ2-2; D is undetermined. The CDR3 is 12 amino acids. The V and J ends lost 4 bases and 4 bases respectively, with 5 bases between them. CDR1 and CDR2 (germline): SGHDT, YYEEEE. This CDR3 reads CASSRFTGELFF. The CDR3 DNA follows: TGTGCCAGCAGCAGATTCACCGGGGAGCTGTTTTTT.

The chain carries TRBV7-2 and TRBJ1-1, with D tentatively TRBD1 (6 bases). The V and J ends lost 2 bases and 4 bases respectively, with 14 bases between them. Germline assignment: CDR1 SGHTA and CDR2 FQGNSA. CDR3 length: 15 amino acids. CDR3 in amino acids: CASSLSQGLGTEAFF. In DNA form, the CDR3 reads TGTGCCAGCAGCTTATCTCAGGGGTTGGGCACTGAAGCTTTCTTT.

This chain uses TRBV28 with TRBJ1-4, with TRBD1 as a possible D gene (5 bases). The germline V gene encodes CDR1 MDHEN and CDR2 SYDVKM. V was pared by 7 bases and J by 0 bases, with 9 bases between. The CDR3 covers 14 residues. In nucleotides, the CDR3 is TGTGCCAGCACGGGGGATGCAACTAATGAAAAACTGTTTTTT. It is translated as CASTGDATNEKLFF.

The chain links TRBV18 to TRBJ2-3, with D hard to call. Trimming removed 6 bases at V and 6 bases at J, with 10 bases between. This CDR3 is 12 amino acids long. Looked up from germline, CDR1 is KGHSH and CDR2 is LQKENI. The CDR3 DNA reads as TGTGCCAGCTCGGGATCTTCCGATACGCAGTATTTT. Amino acids: CASSGSSDTQYF.

J is TRBJ2-3 and V is TRBV9; D is unclear. This CDR3 region has 13 residues. V lost 0 bases to trimming and J lost 4 bases, with 6 bases between them. Germline V lookup: CDR1 SGDLS, CDR2 YYNGEE. CDR3 loop: CASSVGPADTQYF. The CDR3 coding sequence is TGTGCCAGCAGCGTAGGGCCCGCAGATACGCAGTATTTT.

The V and J genes are TRBV27 and TRBJ2-1; D may be TRBD1 or TRBD2 (5 bases each). Germline CDR1 is MNHEY and CDR2 is SMNVEV (reference sequence). The CDR3 is 11 amino acids. Between the trimmed V and J ends, which lost 3 bases and 12 bases, there was a span of 9 bases. The CDR3 is CASSFGARQFF. CDR3 nucleotide sequence: TGTGCCAGCAGTTTCGGGGCACGGCAGTTCTTC.

The gene calls are TRBV6-2 or TRBV6-3 and TRBJ1-1, with 9 bases that match TRBD1. The CDR3 runs to 15 residues. The V and J ends lost 2 bases and 6 bases, in that order; junction bases with no gene match: 7. Germline-derived CDR1 and CDR2 are MNHEY and SVGEGT. The CDR3 DNA reads as TGTGCCAGCAGTTACGGGACAGGGTGGAGGGCTGAAGCTTTCTTT. This gives the protein CASSYGTGWRAEAFF.

The chain recombines TRBV7-2 with TRBJ2-1, with D uncertain. This CDR3 has 13 amino acids. CDR1 and CDR2 from the germline V gene are SGHTA and FQGNSA. Trimming took off 5 bases at V and 5 bases at J, with 10 bases between the two ends. CDR3 protein: CASSPYGNNEQFF. The CDR3 DNA reads as TGTGCCAGCAGCCCCTACGGCAACAATGAGCAGTTCTTC.

The chain couples TRBV9 to TRBJ1-3; possible D gene TRBD1, 6 bases. The CDR3 runs 14 residues. Trimming took 3 bases from V and 0 from J, leaving 7 bases between them. Germline V gene data show CDR1 as SGDLS and CDR2 as YYNGEE. The CDR3 protein is CASSAGDSGNTIYF. The CDR3 DNA sequence: TGTGCCAGCAGCGCAGGGGACTCTGGAAACACCATATATTTT. Based on the CDR3 plus reference TRBV9 and TRBJ1-3, the full variable domain is DSGVTQTPKHLITATGQRVTLRCSPRSGDLSVYWYQQSLDQGLQFLIQYYNGEERAKGNILERFSAQQFPDLHSELNLSSLELGDSALYFCASSAGDSGNTIYFGEGSWLTVV.

CDR3 DNA sequence: TGTGCCAGCAGTTGGAAGGCTGAAGCTTTCTTT. Amino acids: CASSWKAEAFF. This chain links TRBV2 with TRBJ1-1; unclear D gene. Trimming stripped 5 bases from V and 6 bases from J, with 7 bases between. The CDR3 is 11 amino acids. Germline V CDR1 and CDR2: SNHLY, FYNNEI.

The chain is built from TRBV9 and TRBJ2-5, with D tentatively TRBD2 (5 bases). With 2 bases removed from V and 4 bases from J, the gap between germline ends came to 9 bases. The CDR3 is 13 amino acids. Germline V lookup: CDR1 SGDLS, CDR2 YYNGEE. The CDR3: CASSVEGTETQYF. In DNA form, the CDR3 reads TGTGCCAGCAGCGTCGAGGGTACAGAGACCCAGTACTTC.

The rearrangement joins TRBV18 to TRBJ1-1; D is ambiguous. The CDR3 contains 13 residues. Germline CDR1 reads KGHSH; CDR2 reads LQKENI. Trimming took 2 bases from V and 0 from J, leaving 4 bases between them. CDR3 sequence (DNA): TGTGCCAGCTCACCAGCGGTGAACACTGAAGCTTTCTTT. This sequence encodes CASSPAVNTEAFF.

This chain connects TRBV5-1 to TRBJ2-7; tentatively, D is TRBD1 or TRBD2 (5 bases each). Germline V gives CDR1 SGHRS, CDR2 YFSETQ. V shed 4 bases and J shed 3 bases, with 14 bases lying between them. The CDR3 spans 14 residues. DNA for the CDR3: TGCGCCAGCAGCCCGGACGGGACCAGCTACGAGCAGTACTTC. Translating gives CASSPDGTSYEQYF.

The CDR3: CSASQTSRHHNEQFF. The DNA of the CDR3 is TGCAGTGCTAGTCAGACTTCCCGGCACCACAATGAGCAGTTCTTC. This rearrangement joins TRBV20-1 to TRBJ2-1; D ambiguous. Germline V gives CDR1 DFQATT, CDR2 SNEGSKA (reference sequence). This CDR3 contains 15 residues. V was shortened by 3 bases and J by 5 bases, with 17 bases between the two germline ends.

V and J are TRBV4-1 and TRBJ2-5; 8 bases align to TRBD1. The germline gives CDR1 MGHRA, CDR2 YSYEKL. This CDR3 contains 14 residues. After removal of 2 bases from V and 3 bases from J, the junction contained 2 bases not matched to a gene. The CDR3: CASSQPGQEETQYF. In DNA, the CDR3 is TGCGCCAGCAGCCAACCGGGACAGGAAGAGACCCAGTACTTC.

The V and J genes are TRBV7-8 and TRBJ2-3, with D possibly matching TRBD2 (5 bases). Germline V gene lookup returns CDR1 SGHVS and CDR2 FQNEAQ. CDR3 length: 15 amino acids. Deletions cut 4 bases from V and 2 bases from J, with 13 bases between. This CDR3 reads CASSSRWEPTDTQYF. The CDR3 nucleotides are TGTGCCAGCAGCTCCCGATGGGAGCCCACAGATACGCAGTATTTT.

This clone was detected only a few times. The V call is TRBV10-3, the J call TRBJ2-2; TRBD1 matches 7 bases. Per germline, CDR1 ENHRY and CDR2 SYGVKD. The J segment lost 4 bases and the V segment lost 11 bases, leaving 10 bases of the junction unmatched. CDR3 length equals 14 residues. This chain's CDR3 is CAGTDRVSTGELFF. CDR3 sequence (DNA): TGTGCCGGGACCGACAGGGTCAGCACCGGGGAGCTGTTTTTT.

The CDR3 nucleotides read TGTGCCAGCAGCCTTAGGGACAGGGTGACTGAAGCTTTCTTT. Its protein is CASSLRDRVTEAFF. The chain uses TRBV14 and TRBJ1-1; 9 nucleotides align to TRBD1. The CDR3 is made up of 14 amino acids. The V and J ends lost 4 bases and 5 bases, in that order; junction bases with no gene match: 5. The germline V gene has CDR1 SGHDN and CDR2 FVKESK.

CDR3 in DNA: TGTGCCATCATACAGGGGCACACCATATATTTT. Residues: CAIIQGHTIYF. The gene calls are TRBV6-4 and TRBJ1-3, with 7 bases fitting TRBD1. Germline CDR1 and CDR2: MRHNA and SNTAGT. The CDR3 is made up of 11 amino acids. The J segment lost 8 bases and the V segment lost 10 bases, leaving 5 bases of the junction unmatched.

The chain recombines TRBV6-5 with TRBJ1-4, with a tentative D call TRBD1 (5 bases). Germline-derived CDR1 and CDR2 are MNHEY and SVGAGI. The length of the CDR3 is 12 residues. V was trimmed by 8 bases and J by 7 bases, leaving 11 bases between them. In DNA form, the CDR3 reads TGTGCCAGCCGGGGCGGAGGTGAAAAACTGTTTTTT. Translation: CASRGGGEKLFF.

This chain connects TRBV10-3 to TRBJ1-6; D unresolved. The CDR3 totals 14 residues. Trimming removed 3 bases from V and 6 bases from J, with 9 bases in between. Germline-derived CDR1 and CDR2 are ENHRY and SYGVKD. CDR3 amino acids: CAISDPGSNSPLHF. The DNA for the CDR3 is TGTGCCATCAGTGACCCGGGGAGTAATTCACCCCTCCACTTT.

The gene calls are TRBV25-1 and TRBJ1-5; D remains ambiguous. V gave up 3 bases and J gave up 0 bases, with 9 bases separating them. The length of the CDR3 is 15 residues. The germline CDR1 and CDR2 sequences are MGHDK and SYGVNS. In DNA, the CDR3 is TGTGCCAGCAGTGAGCTTGGAGATAGCAATCAGCCCCAGCATTTT. Protein product: CASSELGDSNQPQHF.

This clone was picked up a small number of times. The chain couples TRBV5-1 to TRBJ1-1; 12 nucleotides line up with TRBD1. Germline loops: CDR1 SGHRS, CDR2 YFSETQ. V lost 3 bases to trimming and J lost 8 bases; unmatched junction nucleotides: 2. The CDR3 runs to 13 residues. The CDR3 DNA is TGCGCCAGCAGCTCCGGGACAGGGGGCGAAGCTTTCTTT. Translation gives CASSSGTGGEAFF.

This clone was recorded only once. V is TRBV7-2 and J is TRBJ2-4, with D perhaps TRBD1 (8 bases). V was trimmed by 5 bases and J by 7 bases, leaving 15 bases between them. Germline V CDR1 and CDR2: SGHTA, FQGNSA. The length of the CDR3 is 14 residues. CDR3 amino acids: CASSRTGRGNIQYF. The CDR3 DNA reads as TGTGCCAGCAGCAGGACAGGGCGGGGGAACATTCAGTACTTC.

The chain links TRBV30 to TRBJ2-3; 7 bases line up with TRBD1. J was trimmed by 6 bases and V by 2 bases; bases with no gene match: 8. There are 14 residues in the CDR3. From germline, CDR1 is GTSNPN and CDR2 SVGIG (reference sequence). The CDR3 region is CAWSKGAGLDTQYF. CDR3 sequence (DNA): TGTGCCTGGAGTAAGGGGGCAGGTCTCGATACGCAGTATTTT.